This T cell receptor (beta chain) was observed in a study of blood T cell repertoires in COVID-19. Study-wide background: The origin of the acute and convalescent COVID-19 samples was the United States, Italy and Spain. From T cells, B-cell-depleted T cells, or PBMCs came the material, which was cDNA or gDNA.

Between the trimmed V and J ends, which lost 5 bases and 3 bases, there was a span of 17 bases. CDR1 is LNHDA, CDR2 SQIVND, per germline (reference sequence). This CDR3 has 16 residues. The authors' processing: From reference gene primer amplification, estimates of nucleated cell counts were derived. The assay was immunoSEQ multiplex PCR, and TCRdb's table has in-frame clones only and misses some. The V and J calls and clone size were taken over from that table, and D and trimming were inferred from the DNA. The sample contains about 250,000 clones, 86% of which appear only once. The clonotype was recovered from a woman over 75 with COVID-19, enrolled during active disease. Material for sequencing was peripheral blood. The rearrangement links TRBV19 to TRBJ2-1; no definite D call. The CDR3 sequence: CASSPPSAALYNEQFF. The CDR3 nucleotides read TGTGCCAGTAGTCCCCCTTCCGCGGCCCTCTACAATGAGCAGTTCTTC.